This T cell receptor beta chain derives from a study of shared clonotypes between healthy human individuals. TCRdb keeps only in-frame clones here, not all; method: immunoSEQ multiplex PCR. The sample contains millions of clones, roughly 95% of which appear only once. Points on this clone: Other DNA sequences in this sample translate to the same CDR3.

The germline CDR1 and CDR2 sequences are MNHEY and SMNVEV (reference sequence). This CDR3 has 13 residues. V was trimmed by 3 bases and J by 1 base, leaving 7 bases between them. Positively selected for CCR7, the CD45RO-negative cells used as naive CD8 cells excluded terminally differentiated effector memory CD45RA+ cells. The chain has TRBV27 and TRBJ2-7, with D unresolved. The sequence was obtained from a man aged 18 to 30 in good health. Sequenced sample: naive CD8+ T cells sorted from blood. CDR3 in amino acids: CASSFRPSYEQYF. CDR3 DNA sequence: TGTGCCAGCAGTTTCAGGCCTTCCTACGAGCAGTACTTC.